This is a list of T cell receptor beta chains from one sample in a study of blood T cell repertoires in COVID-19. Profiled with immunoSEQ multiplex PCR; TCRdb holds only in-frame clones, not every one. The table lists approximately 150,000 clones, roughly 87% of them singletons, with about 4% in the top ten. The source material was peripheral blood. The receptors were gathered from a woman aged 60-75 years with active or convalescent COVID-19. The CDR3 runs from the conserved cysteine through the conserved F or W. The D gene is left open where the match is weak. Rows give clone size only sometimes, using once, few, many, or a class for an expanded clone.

CDR3aa: CASSPRTSGGPSTGELFF
CDR3nt: TGTGCCAGCAGCCCTCGGACTAGCGGGGGGCCCAGCACCGGGGAGCTGTTTTTT
abundance: -
v_gene: TRBV5-5
j_gene: TRBJ2-2
d_gene: TRBD2

CDR3aa: CSVERGRNKAFF
CDR3nt: TGCAGCGTTGAGAGGGGGCGGAATAAAGCTTTCTTT
abundance: -
v_gene: TRBV29-1
j_gene: TRBJ1-1
d_gene: TRBD1

CDR3aa: CARRTVQGARQHF
CDR3nt: TGTGCCAGAAGAACTGTACAGGGGGCACGTCAGCATTTT
abundance: -
v_gene: TRBV5-3
j_gene: TRBJ1-5
d_gene: TRBD1

CDR3aa: CASSALYRTGQRTGELFF
CDR3nt: TGTGCCAGCAGCGCCCTCTACCGGACAGGACAGCGCACCGGGGAGCTGTTTTTT
abundance: -
v_gene: TRBV9
j_gene: TRBJ2-2
d_gene: TRBD1

CDR3aa: CASSQEWAGGNTIYF
CDR3nt: TGCGCCAGCAGCCAAGAGTGGGCGGGAGGAAACACCATATATTTT
abundance: -
v_gene: TRBV4-3
j_gene: TRBJ1-3
d_gene: -

CDR3aa: CASSRGGQGYSYEQYF
CDR3nt: TGTGCCAGCAGCAGAGGGGGACAGGGGTACTCCTACGAGCAGTACTTC
abundance: -
v_gene: TRBV21-1
j_gene: TRBJ2-7
d_gene: -

CDR3aa: CSVETRQGPIGYTF
CDR3nt: TGCAGCGTTGAGACCCGACAGGGGCCTATCGGCTACACCTTC
abundance: -
v_gene: TRBV29-1
j_gene: TRBJ1-2
d_gene: TRBD1

CDR3aa: CASSDGTANSPLHF
CDR3nt: TGTGCCAGTAGTGACGGGACAGCTAATTCACCCCTCCACTTT
abundance: once
v_gene: TRBV19
j_gene: TRBJ1-6
d_gene: TRBD1

CDR3aa: CASSQEEGGTEAFF
CDR3nt: TGTGCCAGCAGCCAAGAGGAGGGAGGCACTGAAGCTTTCTTT
abundance: -
v_gene: TRBV3-1/TRBV3-2
j_gene: TRBJ1-1
d_gene: -

CDR3aa: CATRPDTAKSDTQYF
CDR3nt: TGTGCCACGCGCCCCGACACTGCAAAGTCAGATACGCAGTATTTT
abundance: once
v_gene: TRBV24-1
j_gene: TRBJ2-3
d_gene: -

CDR3aa: CASLLQGAHYYGYTF
CDR3nt: TGTGCCAGCTTACTACAGGGGGCGCATTACTATGGCTACACCTTC
abundance: -
v_gene: TRBV5-6
j_gene: TRBJ1-2
d_gene: TRBD1

CDR3aa: CASSSSTDTQYF
CDR3nt: TGCGCCAGCAGTTCTAGCACAGATACGCAGTATTTT
abundance: -
v_gene: TRBV5-1
j_gene: TRBJ2-3
d_gene: -